Following are 21 T cell receptor beta chains from one sample sequenced in a study of PD-L1 blockade in urothelial cancer (dated by TCRdb to 2016 to 2017). To prepare the library, the immunoSEQ multiplex PCR assay was applied. The table was pulled from immuneACCESS by TCRdb, which kept in-frame rearrangements only. Such tables lose some clones; where checked, under half of the loss comes from unresolved V genes, and the rest has no known cause. This sample comprises 50,000 to 55,000 clones, around 89% of them detected only once. The ten biggest clones cover roughly 2.5% of the sample. What this sample's time point label stands for: peripheral blood 6 weeks after treatment start. The specimen was PBMCs, collected around atezolizumab (anti-PD-L1) treatment. These receptors all come from a man aged 60 to 75 with urothelial cancer.

The genes are TRBV6-5 and TRBJ1-1; D not resolved. Trimming took 0 bases from V and 6 from J, leaving 17 bases between them. The CDR3 sequence is 16 residues long. From germline, CDR1 is MNHEY and CDR2 SVGAGI. CDR3 sequence: CASSYSRAQSNAEAFF. The CDR3 DNA reads TGTGCCAGCAGTTACTCGAGAGCACAGTCTAACGCTGAAGCTTTCTTT.

DNA for the CDR3: TGTGCCAGCAGCTTAATGGTAGGGGACAGCTATGGCTACACCTTC. Translated: CASSLMVGDSYGYTF. V and J are TRBV7-3 and TRBJ1-2; TRBD1 aligns across 7 bases. The CDR3 totals 15 residues. Germline CDR1 is SGHTA and CDR2 is FQGTGA. J gave up 4 bases and V 1 base, and 6 bases lay outside the gene matches.

CDR3 DNA: TGTGCCAGCTCACCCGGAAGAGGTTCCGGCTACACCTTC. Encoded protein: CASSPGRGSGYTF. V is TRBV18 and J is TRBJ1-2; D is undetermined. Germline V gives CDR1 KGHSH, CDR2 LQKENI. This CDR3 region has 13 residues. V lost 3 bases to trimming and J lost 8 bases, with 13 bases between them.

V gene TRBV5-1 combines with J gene TRBJ2-1; TRBD2 aligns across 7 bases. CDR3 length equals 15 residues. Germline lookup yields CDR1 SGHRS and CDR2 YFSETQ. V lost 4 bases and J lost 0; bases outside the gene matches: 4. Here the CDR3 DNA reads TGCGCCAGCAGCCCGGGGGGTTACTCCTACAATGAGCAGTTCTTC. Its protein is CASSPGGYSYNEQFF.

The V call is TRBV6-1, the J call TRBJ2-1; 10 bases are a match to TRBD1. V gave up 1 base and J gave up 3 bases; unmatched junction bases: 0. This CDR3 has 15 residues. Germline V CDR1 and CDR2: MNHNS, SASEGT. The CDR3 region is CASSEGTGGYNEQFF. In DNA, the CDR3 is TGTGCCAGCAGTGAAGGGACAGGGGGCTACAATGAGCAGTTCTTC.

The DNA for the CDR3 is TGCGCCAGCAGCCAAGAGGTCACAGGGCTCTCTGGCTACACCTTC. It yields the protein CASSQEVTGLSGYTF. V and J are TRBV4-1 and TRBJ1-2, with D possibly being TRBD1 (6 bases). The CDR3 has 15 amino acids. The V and J ends lost 0 bases and 7 bases respectively, with 15 bases between them. Germline V CDR1 and CDR2: MGHRA, YSYEKL.

This sequence joins TRBV6-1 and TRBJ2-7; 7 bases match TRBD1. Unmatched junction bases numbered 3, after V lost 10 bases and J lost 0 bases. Per germline, CDR1 MNHNS and CDR2 SASEGT. The CDR3 extends over 12 amino acids. Here the CDR3 reads CATTGDSYEQYF. CDR3 bases: TGTGCCACCACAGGGGACTCCTACGAGCAGTACTTC.

V gene TRBV7-2 combines with J gene TRBJ2-5; 7 bases agree with TRBD2. V lost 6 bases and J lost 5; bases outside the gene matches: 0. CDR3 length: 11 amino acids. The germline V gene encodes CDR1 SGHTA and CDR2 FQGNSA. CDR3 region: CASRLAETQYF. CDR3 DNA sequence: TGTGCCAGCAGACTAGCGGAGACCCAGTACTTC.

J is TRBJ2-3 and V is TRBV13; 8 bases fit TRBD2. Trimming cost V 1 base and J 4 bases; bases outside gene matches: 10. CDR3 length equals 17 residues. Germline V gene lookup returns CDR1 PRHDT and CDR2 FYEKMQ (reference sequence). In DNA, the CDR3 is TGTGCCAGCAGCTTAGTAATGGGACTAGGGGCACCAGATACGCAGTATTTT. It encodes CASSLVMGLGAPDTQYF.

The rearrangement uses TRBV6-1 and TRBJ2-1; 11 bases match TRBD2. V trimming: 4 bases; J trimming: 2 bases; junction bases outside the gene matches: 1. The germline V gene encodes CDR1 MNHNS and CDR2 SASEGT. CDR3 length equals 15 residues. CDR3 protein: CASSASGRTYNEQFF. The DNA for the CDR3 is TGTGCCAGCAGTGCTAGCGGGAGGACCTACAATGAGCAGTTCTTC.

This chain joins TRBV30 and TRBJ1-2; 7 nucleotides align to TRBD1. Germline values: CDR1 GTSNPN, CDR2 SVGIG (reference sequence). V dropped 5 bases and J dropped 8; count of bases not matched to a gene: 8. The CDR3 has 12 amino acids. The CDR3 nucleotides are TGTGCCTGGCCGAGGGGGCCGCACGGCTACACCTTC. As protein: CAWPRGPHGYTF.

The rearrangement uses TRBV6-5 and TRBJ1-3; unclear D gene. The CDR3 loop spans 15 amino acids. The germline gives CDR1 MNHEY, CDR2 SVGAGI. Trimming removed 6 bases from V and 2 bases from J, with 14 bases in between. The CDR3 nucleotides are TGTGCCAGCAGCAATCGAGGGTTGGCTGGAAACACCATATATTTT. This encodes CASSNRGLAGNTIYF.

This clone was seen a single time. The chain couples TRBV5-1 to TRBJ2-6; no definite D call. Trimming cost V 3 bases and J 0 bases, with 7 bases left between them. This CDR3 contains 15 residues. Germline CDR1 SGHRS, CDR2 YFSETQ. The CDR3 spells CASSSSRSGANVLTF. Written as DNA, the CDR3 is TGCGCCAGCAGCTCATCGCGCTCTGGGGCCAACGTCCTGACTTTC.

The V and J genes are TRBV18 and TRBJ2-7; 8 bases line up with TRBD2. With V trimmed by 3 bases and J by 3 bases, 4 bases remained unmatched. CDR1 is KGHSH and CDR2 is LQKENI in the germline V gene. The CDR3 runs to 14 residues. The CDR3 sequence is CASSPGAGGYEQYF. Written as DNA, the CDR3 is TGTGCCAGCTCACCCGGCGCGGGGGGCTACGAGCAGTACTTC.

This chain connects TRBV10-3 to TRBJ1-2; no clear D. Trimming pared 4 bases from V and 6 bases from J, leaving 12 bases between. The CDR3 is 13 residues long. Germline V lookup: CDR1 ENHRY, CDR2 SYGVKD. The CDR3 nucleotides are TGTGCCATCAGTGTTAACAGCGGAGATGGCTACACCTTC. Translating it yields CAISVNSGDGYTF.

V usage is TRBV6-1 and J usage is TRBJ2-7, with no clear D. Trimming left V 0 bases short and J 0 bases short, with 12 bases between. Germline loops: CDR1 MNHNS, CDR2 SASEGT. The CDR3 length is 16 residues. The CDR3 sequence: CASSEARSYNSYEQYF. DNA for the CDR3: TGTGCCAGCAGTGAAGCCCGGAGTTATAACTCCTACGAGCAGTACTTC.

The chain joins TRBV28 to TRBJ2-1; 11 bases map to TRBD2. The CDR3 is 15 residues long. J lost 8 bases, V lost 3 bases, and 6 bases had no gene match. Looked up from germline, CDR1 is MDHEN and CDR2 is SYDVKM. In DNA form, the CDR3 reads TGTGCCAGCAGTTTGTTAGCGGGAGGGCAGGATGAGCAGTTCTTC. Amino acid sequence: CASSLLAGGQDEQFF.

This clone was found once. V usage is TRBV6-5 and J usage is TRBJ1-4, with 9 bases identical to TRBD1. The CDR3 extends over 15 amino acids. Germline assignment: CDR1 MNHEY and CDR2 SVGAGI. Trimming took 7 bases from V and 5 from J; bases not matched to a gene: 8. The CDR3 is CASMFRDRENEKLFF. DNA for the CDR3: TGTGCCAGCATGTTCAGGGACAGGGAGAATGAAAAACTGTTTTTT.

The chain is built from TRBV23-1 and TRBJ2-4; perhaps TRBD1 as D (5 bases). TRBV23-1 is recorded as an ORF, its role being uncertain. V was cut by 0 bases and J by 1 base, with 10 bases left in between. The CDR3 length is 16 residues. CDR3: CASSQSPGKAKNIQYF. The CDR3 coding sequence is TGCGCCAGCAGTCAATCTCCAGGGAAGGCCAAAAACATTCAGTACTTC.

The chain employs TRBV4-1 and TRBJ1-2; 8 bases match TRBD1. V dropped 4 bases and J dropped 2; count of bases not matched to a gene: 6. Germline CDR1 reads MGHRA; CDR2 reads YSYEKL. The CDR3 runs to 15 residues. This chain's CDR3 is CASSRGTGGNYGYTF. The CDR3 DNA follows: TGCGCCAGCAGCCGGGGGACAGGCGGAAACTATGGCTACACCTTC.

The V gene is TRBV11-2, the J gene TRBJ2-1; TRBD2 matches at 14 bases. Looked up from germline, CDR1 is SGHAT and CDR2 is FQNNGV. The CDR3 spans 16 residues. V trimming: 4 bases; J trimming: 8 bases; junction bases outside the gene matches: 7. The DNA for the CDR3 is TGTGCCAGCAGCTCCCTGACTAGCGGGGGGGCCGATGAGCAGTTCTTC. It codes for CASSSLTSGGADEQFF.